The source of this TCR beta chain is a study of blood T cell repertoires in COVID-19. V gave up 1 base and J gave up 0 bases, with 11 bases separating them. The CDR3 is made up of 16 amino acids. The germline gives CDR1 SGHVS, CDR2 FQNEAQ. Method: immunoSEQ multiplex PCR; TCRdb's copy keeps in-frame clones and lacks some. The profile shows about 180,000 clones, roughly 85% of them singletons. V gene TRBV7-8 combines with J gene TRBJ2-3, with a weak D call TRBD2 (6 bases). This TCR came from a woman between 18 and 30 years old who had recovered from COVID-19. Sequenced: PBMCs or T cells enriched from blood (not recorded which). The DNA for the CDR3 is TGTGCCAGCAGCTTAGGAACTAGCCCCAGCACAGATACGCAGTATTTT. It translates to CASSLGTSPSTDTQYF.